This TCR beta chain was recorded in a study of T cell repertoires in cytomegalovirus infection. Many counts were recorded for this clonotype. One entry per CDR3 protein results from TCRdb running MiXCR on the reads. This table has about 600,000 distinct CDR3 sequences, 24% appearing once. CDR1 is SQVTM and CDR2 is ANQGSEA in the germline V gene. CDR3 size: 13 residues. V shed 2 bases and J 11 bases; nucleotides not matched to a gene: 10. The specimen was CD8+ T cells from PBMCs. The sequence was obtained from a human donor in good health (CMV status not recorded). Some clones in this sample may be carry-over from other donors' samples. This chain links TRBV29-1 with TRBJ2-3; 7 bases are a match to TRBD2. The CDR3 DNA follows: TGCAGCGTTGAAACTAGCGATCCTCCTTTGCAGTATTTT. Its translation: CSVETSDPPLQYF.